This T cell receptor beta chain was sequenced during a study of T cells in Graves' hyperthyroidism and ophthalmopathy. Study-level information: Initial diagnosis, before any treatment, was when peripheral blood was collected. General observations from the study: Ophthalmopathy was predicted by the model a median of roughly 6.6 months ahead of onset.

Those patients with uncontrolled infection, other autoimmune disease, pregnancy or lactation were excluded. There were TCR beta CDR3 regions amplified from RNA transcripts. HTBI primers drove first-round RT-PCR of the TCR CDR3. TCRdb recomputed calls from the multiplex PCR reads with MiXCR, one row per CDR3 protein. In the table there are fewer than 650,000 distinct CDR3 sequences, 11% to 15% of which are singletons. Germline CDR1 is SEHNR and CDR2 is FQNEAQ (reference sequence). The V segment lost 5 bases and the J segment 3 bases; nucleotides outside the gene matches: 7. There are 14 residues in the CDR3. This clonotype has at least ten counts. Its antigen is not known.

Sequencing was done on a sample of blood. The V call is TRBV7-9, the J call TRBJ2-7; 7 nucleotides line up with TRBD1. The sequence was collected from a woman aged 35 to 49 with Graves' hyperthyroidism. As DNA, the CDR3 is TGTGCCAGCAGCCACCGGGACAGAAACTACGAGCAGTACTTC. Translation gives CASSHRDRNYEQYF.